This T cell receptor beta chain was sequenced in a study of CD8+CD57+ T cells in acquired aplastic anemia listed by TCRdb under 2018. Broadly, across the study: Extracted DNA from sorted CD4+ and CD8+ cells averaged around 3.2 ug, ranging from roughly 0.2 to 30 ug.

Genomic DNA served as template for TCR beta VDJ combination and CDR3 sequence profiling. An Illumina HiSeq 2000 was used for TCR repertoire sequencing. The source study handled its data this way. TRBV/TRBJ rearrangement plots, CDR3 size and DJ length profiles, and Simpson's diversity index were used to evaluate the repertoires. The immunodominant clone was defined as the most abundant DNA sequence in deep sequencing data. CDR3 amino acid sequences were checked for sharing between subjects and were compared against published repertoires and the VDJdb database. TCRdb passed the public sequencing reads through fastp at Q25 and MiXCR, retaining productive beta sequences. Duplicate CDR3 protein sequences are folded into a single record with the most common DNA and genes. These V and J calls derive from TCRdb rather than the authors' analysis. The sample table holds some 280,000 distinct CDR3 sequences, of which 50% to 70% were seen once. The ten biggest clones cover less than 9.5% of the sample.

The paper's findings and limits, for the study overall: Patients and healthy controls showed no significant difference in CD8+ Simpson's diversity (P=0.060). Nearly 30 CD8+ CDR3 sequences were found in both patients and controls but appeared to be highly expressed in patients and within the immunodominant clones of the patients.

Remarks on this clonotype: Its target antigen remains unknown. In this CDR3 the conserved last residue, phenylalanine or tryptophan, is missing, so a read error is likely.

The germline V gene (reference sequence) sets CDR1 to DFQATT and CDR2 to SNEGSKA. The CDR3 has 10 residues if both end residues are counted. The sequence is cut down to CDR3 DNA, 30 bases in frame from base 1. The study deep-sequenced TCR repertoires of sorted CD4+ and CD8+ blood T cells from severe aplastic anemia patients and healthy subjects. Ficoll-Paque density gradient centrifugation was used to isolate peripheral blood mononuclear cells. Before DNA was extracted, CD4+ and CD8+ T cells were sorted using either FACS or magnetic beads. This TCR was recovered from a human donor with severe aplastic anemia or a healthy control (not recorded which). Specimen: sorted CD4+, CD8+, or CD8+CD57+ T cells (not recorded which) from PBMCs. The chain is assembled from TRBV20-1 and TRBJ1-4; the D gene identity is not certain. The bases read TGTGCCGCGACTAATGAAAAACTGTTTCTT. Translated, it gives CAATNEKLFL.